The T cell receptor (beta chain) described here comes from a study of cytomegalovirus exposure and HLA in healthy donors (TCRdb year 2017). With respect to the entire study: An earlier analysis of more than 550 of the donors reported approximately 280 Gb of sequence data and approximately 120 million unique TCR beta sequences obtained from 150 million to 200 million T cells. Approximately 300 gigabases of sequencing data and 91 million or so unique TCR sequences made up an early release that covered nearly 650 HLA-typed donors. Of the 300 to 450 genotyped donors, roughly 80% fell in the genetic ancestry cluster associated with self-reported Caucasian donors. The study aimed to test whether signatures of past pathogen exposure could be identified by cataloging public T cell receptors. The study profiled the T cell repertoires of some 610 subjects by immunosequencing and related them to cytomegalovirus serostatus. In addition to the first cohort of 666 subjects, a separate validation cohort of 130 or so different subjects was used. High-throughput TCR immunosequencing, statistical association of individual TCRs with disease status, and machine learning were combined to predict cytomegalovirus infection status. In a later analysis, previously published TCR beta repertoires from more than 500 donors were re-analyzed and high-resolution HLA genotyping was added so that TCR occurrence patterns could be studied. In the later analysis, no new phenotypic data were used to find candidate immune exposures; instead, reliance was placed on TCR beta sequences and their occurrence across donors. An earlier analysis of 500 to 650 of the donors applied high-throughput TCR beta sequencing to assess whether each TCR beta V gene segment acted as functional or pseudogenic. Donor age, sex, ethnicity and CMV serostatus were compiled alongside the repertoire data. A later genetic analysis took genome-wide SNP genotypes for about 55% of the roughly 670 donors and used that subset as a discovery cohort. Every discovery cohort repertoire had been produced on one sequencing platform. Both class I and class II loci were covered by HLA typing, at four-digit resolution. Typing coverage differed by locus: A, B, C, DRB1 and DQB1 were typed in about 620-630 donors, DQA1 in about 500, DPA1 in some 610, and DPB1 in approximately 450. Four to six DR-DQ haplotypes were handled as single units for association and clustering, since linkage in the cohort was strong. On average, roughly 250,000 unique TCR beta nucleotide sequences were sequenced per donor among 398 genotyped donors of the cohort, with roughly 18% of those sequences being non-productive. The full study reports these points: In vitro tests confirmed that a few of the cytomegalovirus-associated TCR beta chains recognize cytomegalovirus antigens. Linkage disequilibrium might explain the correlated functional status among segregating V segments, but an unknown experimental factor could not be excluded. A later genetic analysis reported fewer N-insertions in productive TCRs among donors in an Asian-associated ancestry cluster than the 666-donor mean. According to a later analysis, parvovirus B19, influenza, CMV and Epstein-Barr virus appeared linked to several top co-occurrence clusters. At a false discovery rate of 0.05, a later analysis linked about 17,000 TCR beta sequences to specific HLA alleles. Only TCR beta chains were sequenced in this cohort, and the absence of alpha or paired-chain data limited detectable features. Because counts were too low, seventeen rarely observed V segments, including chromosome 9 orphons, were excluded from the earlier analysis of under 650 of the donors. While some public TCRs were present in many individuals, most TCR sequences turned up only very rarely across donors. In a later genetic analysis, a missense DCLRE1C variant was associated with V-gene and J-gene trimming of TCR beta chains, and the association was replicated in an independent cohort. Cytomegalovirus status was reported to be diagnosed by the classifier with high specificity and sensitivity in both the original and validation cohorts. The 87-base-pair reads could not distinguish some IMGT-functional V segments, including TRBV6-2 and TRBV6-3, so those segments were excluded. For the cohort, immune exposure information was limited to CMV serostatus. Presence/absence analyses assumed roughly uniform sequencing depth across donors, an assumption that may not hold. The sequencing pipeline was judged likely to have produced a cluster of highly shared sequence variants as a technical artifact. The authors suggested that the approach could potentially be extended to other disease states and immunological phenotypes. According to a later analysis, most CMV-associated TCR beta chains appeared to be HLA-restricted, and the HLA associations seemed to be driven largely by CMV exposure. The study gave a list of around 170 TCR beta chains associated with cytomegalovirus. When HLA alleles, especially DR and DQ, strongly co-occurred, attributing TCR associations to individual alleles was difficult. In a later analysis, HLA-associated TCR beta chains showed more clonal expansion and lower generation probabilities than non-associated chains that were equally common. A further reported finding was that TCR beta sequences accurately predicted the HLA-A and HLA-B alleles for most subjects in the first cohort. HLA typing was unavailable for some donors at each locus, so association tests used only the typed subset. In a later analysis, TCR association rates were found to vary across HLA loci, with the most associated TCRs seen for DRB1 alleles and the fewest for HLA-C alleles. Broadly in line with IMGT annotations, most TCR beta V segments showed up in productive rearrangements about 87% or about 30% of the time in an earlier analysis of several hundred of the donors.

Taken from cysteine to phenylalanine, the CDR3 has 16 residues. This entry keeps only the CDR3 DNA: 48 bases, framed from base 1. CDR1 and CDR2 (LGHNT, FRNRAP) derive from the germline V gene. V was cut back by 5 bases and J by 0 bases, leaving a gap of 16 bases between them. The cohort consisted of 600 to 750 healthy bone marrow donors. At the time of sampling, every cohort member was nominally healthy, though immune exposures that went unrecorded were likely present. The donor tested CMV seronegative and was one of the 352 seronegative cohort members. A peripheral blood sample was provided by each donor, and peripheral blood mononuclear cells were used for TCR beta sequencing. Genomic DNA extraction from the blood cell samples was performed with the Qiagen DNeasy Blood Extraction Kit. Receptor amplification or capture employed the immunoSEQ multiplex PCR assay. For the multiplex PCR, a mixture combining 60 forward primers for TCR Vbeta segments and 13 reverse primers for TCR Jbeta segments was used. The CDR3 region of rearranged TCR beta genes was amplified from genomic DNA with a multiplex PCR assay. The Illumina HiSeq System was used to sequence the amplified TCR beta libraries as 87-base-pair reads. As for the original processing: A later analysis counted tens of millions of unique TCR beta chains across the 640 or so repertoires, and some 11 million of these chains were shared by at least two donors. Raw reads were error-corrected and collapsed into unique sequences by a nearest-neighbor algorithm in which closely related sequences were merged to remove PCR and sequencing errors. V, D and J gene segments were assigned by aligning CDR3 sequences to IMGT reference sequences. For a sequence to be retained, at least a six-nucleotide match to both a V gene segment and a J gene segment was required. A rearrangement was called productive if the CDR3 had no stop codons and remained in frame with V and J, and every other rearrangement was called non-productive. CDR3 was defined by IMGT convention, running from the second conserved V-encoded cysteine to the conserved J-encoded phenylalanine. The earlier analysis of 587 of the donors excluded any sequence lacking an unambiguous match to a single V gene segment. An earlier analysis of 500 to 700 of the donors classified V segments as functional when productive rearrangements were above 56.7% and as segregating when the standard deviation between donors was above 5%. A statistical classification framework was developed to diagnose cytomegalovirus status using the catalog of TCR beta chain sequences. V and J gene assignment, in a later analysis, came from comparing TCR nucleotide sequences with IMGT/GENE-DB human TR gene sequences. Using the TCRdist pipeline, a later analysis assigned CDR3 sequences along with most-parsimonious VDJ recombination scenarios. A later analysis defined each TCR beta chain by its CDR3 amino acid sequence plus V-gene family, and excluded reads lacking a unique V-gene family. A later analysis removed 592 highly shared, low-generation-probability nucleotide sequences to deal with suspected cross-contamination and a sequencing artifact. A later analysis calculated a clonal expansion index for each public chain from normalized within-repertoire ranks of inferred template counts. A later analysis computed generation probabilities with a VDJ recombination model fitted to out-of-frame rearrangements, and checked the results against IGoR. Hypergeometric tests were used in a later analysis to score TCR-TCR, TCR-HLA and TCR-CMV co-occurrence, with a repertoire-size bias correction applied to the TCR pairs. To estimate false discovery rates, a later analysis permuted the HLA or CMV assignments 20 times. In a later analysis, co-occurring TCRs were grouped with DBSCAN, and TCRdist sequence similarity was added when clustering was performed within HLA-allele-positive subsets. Co-occurrence clustering excluded repertoires with fewer than 30,000 or more than 120,000 public chains, plus five with anomalous nucleotide sharing. What TCRdb holds here is the immuneACCESS table cut down to in-frame rearrangements. Part of the clones is not present; checked against another copy, under half of the missing clones reflect an unresolved V gene, and the others are unexplained. V, J and clone size were drawn from that table, and D and trimming were deduced from the DNA. The sample table records 150,000 to 200,000 clones; approximately 84% of these occur just once. The top ten clonotypes cover roughly 3% of the sample.

In regard to this clone: Its antigen is currently not known. Base qualities are not at hand, and no much larger clone is one base apart.

This receptor was identified in a female donor in good health and CMV-seronegative. Sequencing used PBMCs. The chain joins TRBV12-5 to TRBJ1-2; the D region possibly corresponds to TRBD1 (5 bases align). The CDR3 region reads CASGPTTAGTNYGYTF. Here is the DNA: TGTGCTAGTGGTCCCACGACAGCGGGGACTAACTATGGCTACACCTTC.